These T cell receptor beta chains were read from a single sample in a study of blood T cell repertoires in COVID-19. Sequenced by immunoSEQ multiplex PCR; TCRdb stores in-frame clones only, minus some. Counted here are around 100,000 clones, around 90% occurring once; the ten biggest clones make up less than 2.5%. Sample: peripheral blood. The origin of the receptors is a human donor with active COVID-19. The donor label of this sample is uncertain. Each CDR3 is given with its conserved first and last residue. D genes are given only for firm matches. Some rows have no size entry. The others give once, few or many, or a class for an expanded clone.

abundance	v_gene	d_gene	j_gene	CDR3aa	CDR3nt
.	TRBV5-1	.	TRBJ1-3	CASHGGPGNTIYF	TGCGCCAGCCACGGGGGGCCAGGAAACACCATATATTTT
.	TRBV19	.	TRBJ1-4	CASSISGGTNEKLFF	TGTGCCAGTAGTATCAGTGGGGGGACTAATGAAAAACTGTTTTTT
.	TRBV7-6	TRBD2	TRBJ2-5	CASSVSSSGGPQETQYF	TGTGCCAGCAGCGTGTCCTCTAGCGGGGGGCCCCAAGAGACCCAGTACTTC
.	TRBV29-1	.	TRBJ1-1	CSVGTWGVNTEAFF	TGCAGCGTTGGTACGTGGGGGGTGAACACTGAAGCTTTCTTT
.	TRBV7-3	TRBD1	TRBJ1-1	CASSLIGGNTEAFF	TGTGCCAGCAGCTTAATAGGGGGCAACACTGAAGCTTTCTTT
.	TRBV11-2	.	TRBJ1-1	CASSLAGAGVTEAFF	TGTGCCAGCAGCTTAGCTGGGGCAGGGGTAACTGAAGCTTTCTTT
.	TRBV15	TRBD1	TRBJ2-5	CATSSPRTGRQETQYF	TGTGCCACCAGCAGCCCTCGGACAGGGCGACAAGAGACCCAGTACTTC
.	TRBV7-9	.	TRBJ2-3	CASSFRDTITDTQYF	TGTGCCAGCAGTTTCCGGGACACCATCACAGATACGCAGTATTTT
.	TRBV7-3	.	TRBJ1-1	CASSAPTENTEAFF	TGTGCCAGCAGCGCCCCCACTGAGAACACTGAAGCTTTCTTT
.	TRBV29-1	.	TRBJ2-7	CSVEETPEAGSYEQYF	TGCAGCGTTGAAGAGACACCCGAAGCAGGGTCCTACGAGCAGTACTTC
once	TRBV10-3	.	TRBJ1-1	CAIGRPQGSTEAFF	TGTGCCATCGGCCGTCCTCAGGGGAGCACTGAAGCTTTCTTT
.	TRBV24-1	.	TRBJ1-6	CATSQGWNSPLHF	TGTGCCACCAGTCAGGGATGGAATTCACCCCTCCACTTT
.	TRBV15	TRBD1	TRBJ2-5	CATSTQTGLRETQYF	TGTGCCACCAGCACCCAGACAGGGCTGAGGGAGACCCAGTACTTC
.	TRBV6-1	TRBD2	TRBJ2-7	CASSEAGGSNEQYF	TGTGCCAGCAGTGAAGCGGGGGGGAGCAACGAGCAGTACTTC
.	TRBV11-2	.	TRBJ1-3	CASSLDRGAGGNTIYF	TGTGCCAGCAGCTTAGATCGTGGAGCGGGTGGAAACACCATATATTTT
.	TRBV4-1	.	TRBJ1-1	CASSQVGVGGNTEAFF	TGCGCCAGCAGCCAAGTAGGGGTAGGGGGAAACACTGAAGCTTTCTTT
.	TRBV19	.	TRBJ2-7	CASSIASQGDEQYF	TGTGCCAGTAGTATAGCAAGTCAAGGGGACGAGCAGTACTTC
.	TRBV5-5	TRBD1	TRBJ1-4	CASSSDRGSVLFF	TGTGCCAGCAGTTCGGACAGGGGGTCCGTGCTGTTTTTT
.	TRBV28	.	TRBJ2-6	CASSSPGAGANVLTF	TGTGCCAGCAGTTCTCCAGGGGCTGGGGCCAACGTCCTGACTTTC
.	TRBV19	TRBD2	TRBJ2-1	CASSMYSGEYNEQFF	TGTGCCAGTAGTATGTACAGCGGGGAGTACAATGAGCAGTTCTTC
.	TRBV5-1	TRBD1	TRBJ1-2	CASSLDGQGTRGYTF	TGCGCCAGCAGCTTGGACGGACAGGGGACGCGGGGCTACACCTTC
.	TRBV12-3/TRBV12-4	.	TRBJ1-4	CASSSVEKLFF	TGTGCCAGCAGTTCGGTAGAAAAACTGTTTTTT
.	TRBV6-5	TRBD2	TRBJ2-1	CASQALTSGGNEQFF	TGTGCCAGCCAGGCTTTGACTAGCGGGGGTAATGAGCAGTTCTTC
.	TRBV7-3	TRBD2	TRBJ2-3	CASSLGLAGYTDTQYF	TGTGCCAGCAGCCTCGGACTAGCGGGGTACACAGATACGCAGTATTTT
once	TRBV28	TRBD1	TRBJ1-5	CASSLVGQGANQPQHF	TGTGCCAGCAGTTTAGTGGGACAGGGGGCAAATCAGCCCCAGCATTTT
.	TRBV7-9	TRBD2	TRBJ2-7	CASSLESLAGSGEQYF	TGTGCCAGCAGCTTAGAGTCGCTAGCGGGGTCGGGGGAGCAGTACTTC
once	TRBV2	.	TRBJ1-1	CASSVGGLGAFF	TGTGCCAGCAGCGTGGGGGGATTAGGAGCTTTCTTT
.	TRBV6-1	TRBD1	TRBJ1-2	CASSDLGQGPIAPYGYTF	TGTGCCAGCAGTGATTTGGGACAGGGACCAATTGCGCCCTATGGCTACACCTTC
.	TRBV2	TRBD2	TRBJ2-5	CASSRSGGETQYF	TGTGCCAGCAGTCGTAGCGGGGGAGAGACCCAGTACTTC
.	TRBV9	.	TRBJ1-1	CASSVGMNTEAFF	TGTGCCAGCAGCGTAGGTATGAACACTGAAGCTTTCTTT
.	TRBV28	.	TRBJ1-2	CASYTLLGGYTF	TGTGCCAGCTACACCCTACTGGGCGGCTACACCTTC
.	TRBV7-8	TRBD1	TRBJ1-2	CASTLGTAINYGYTF	TGTGCCAGCACCCTAGGGACAGCGATTAACTATGGCTACACCTTC
.	TRBV9	.	TRBJ2-2	CASSVAGGSNTGELFF	TGTGCCAGCAGCGTTGCTGGCGGCTCGAACACCGGGGAGCTGTTTTTT
.	TRBV5-1	.	TRBJ1-1	CASSPETPRGKTEAFF	TGCGCCAGCAGCCCGGAGACGCCCCGGGGAAAAACTGAAGCTTTCTTT
.	TRBV28	TRBD1	TRBJ1-4	CASRAGTADEKLFF	TGTGCCAGCAGAGCCGGGACAGCTGATGAAAAACTGTTTTTT
.	TRBV25-1	.	TRBJ2-2	CASSERWGELFF	TGTGCCAGCAGTGAACGGTGGGGGGAGCTGTTTTTT
.	TRBV6-5	TRBD2	TRBJ2-5	CASSSTGSGGQETQYF	TGTGCCAGCAGTTCCACGGGAAGCGGGGGACAAGAGACCCAGTACTTC
.	TRBV7-9	.	TRBJ1-1	CASSFQGTEAFF	TGTGCCAGCAGCTTCCAGGGTACTGAAGCTTTCTTT
.	TRBV5-1	TRBD2	TRBJ2-2	CASSLNRGGGTGELFF	TGCGCCAGCAGCTTGAACCGGGGGGGCGGCACCGGGGAGCTGTTTTTT
once	TRBV27	.	TRBJ1-6	CASSEPRSRNNSPLHF	TGTGCCAGCAGTGAGCCTCGGAGCCGCAATAATTCACCCCTCCACTTT
once	TRBV11-2	TRBD2	TRBJ2-5	CASSLSGLAGEIWSETQYF	TGTGCCAGCAGCCTCTCCGGGCTAGCGGGGGAGATCTGGTCAGAGACCCAGTACTTC
.	TRBV12-5	.	TRBJ1-5	CASGMETPGSNQPQHF	TGTGCTAGTGGCATGGAAACACCGGGAAGCAATCAGCCCCAGCATTTT
.	TRBV5-6	TRBD1	TRBJ2-5	CASSLDGTGIDF	TGTGCCAGCAGCTTGGACGGGACAGGGATTGACTTC
once	TRBV7-3	.	TRBJ1-2	CASSRIPGGGYGYTF	TGTGCCAGCAGCCGAATCCCCGGGGGGGGCTATGGCTACACCTTC
.	TRBV7-2	.	TRBJ1-5	CASSPSSGGNQPQHF	TGTGCCAGCAGCCCGTCCTCGGGGGGCAATCAGCCCCAGCATTTT
.	TRBV20-1	.	TRBJ1-5	CSASGGFRSNQPQHF	TGCAGTGCTAGTGGAGGTTTTCGCTCTAATCAGCCCCAGCATTTT